The sequence of this T cell receptor (beta chain) was determined in a study of blood T cell repertoires in COVID-19. The CDR3 loop spans 13 amino acids. V was clipped by 3 bases and J by 7 bases; unmatched bases: 5. The V gene's germline CDR1 is SSHAT and CDR2 FNYEAQ (reference sequence). This table comes from immunoSEQ multiplex PCR, and its TCRdb copy is limited to in-frame clones, with some not included. The sample has roughly 67,000 clones; about nine tenths are singletons. The receptor's source is a man aged 50 to 59 with active COVID-19. The chain has TRBV7-7 and TRBJ2-7, with TRBD1 matching over 8 bases. Sequenced material: peripheral blood. The CDR3: CASSFDRGQEQYF. The DNA for the CDR3 is TGTGCCAGCAGCTTCGACAGGGGACAGGAGCAGTACTTC.